The clone carrying this T cell receptor (beta chain) was counted at least ten times. This entry comes from a study of CD8+CD57+ T cells in acquired aplastic anemia. Study-level information: Each DNA sample taken from sorted CD4+ and CD8+ cells came to around 2.9 ug on average. CD4+ cell libraries from healthy donors averaged about 11 million reads.

Investigators profiled TCR beta VDJ and CDR3 from genomic DNA template. Using its own MiXCR run on the reads, TCRdb lists one record per CDR3 protein. The sample includes some 220,000 distinct CDR3 sequences, 34% of them seen just once. Trimming left V 2 bases short and J 7 bases short, with 9 bases between. This CDR3 region has 13 residues. The germline V gene encodes CDR1 SNHLY and CDR2 FYNNEI. The specimen was sorted CD4+, CD8+, or CD8+CD57+ T cells (not recorded which) from PBMCs. This TCR was sampled from a human donor in good health, serving as a control. The chain carries TRBV2 and TRBJ1-5; tentatively, D is TRBD1 (5 bases). CDR3 sequence reads: CASSEQGSQPQHF. The CDR3 nucleotides are TGTGCCAGCAGTGAACAGGGATCCCAGCCCCAGCATTTT.